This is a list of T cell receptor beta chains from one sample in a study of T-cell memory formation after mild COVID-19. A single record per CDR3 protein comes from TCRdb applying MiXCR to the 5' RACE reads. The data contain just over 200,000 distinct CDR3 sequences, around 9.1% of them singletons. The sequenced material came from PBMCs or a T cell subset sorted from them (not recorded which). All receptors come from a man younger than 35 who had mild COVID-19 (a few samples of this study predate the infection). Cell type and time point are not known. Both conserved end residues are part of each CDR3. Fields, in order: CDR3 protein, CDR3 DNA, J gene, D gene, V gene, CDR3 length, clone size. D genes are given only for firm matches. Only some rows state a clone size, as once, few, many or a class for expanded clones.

cdr3_aa: CSARDSRSANTGELFF
cdr3_nt: TGCAGTGCTAGAGATAGCCGGAGCGCGAACACCGGGGAGCTGTTTTTT
j_call: TRBJ2-2
d_call: .
v_call: TRBV20-1
cdr3_length: 16
clone_size: .

cdr3_aa: CAISYRDSYNSPLHF
cdr3_nt: TGTGCCATCAGCTACCGGGACAGCTATAATTCACCCCTCCACTTT
j_call: TRBJ1-6
d_call: TRBD1
v_call: TRBV10-3
cdr3_length: 15
clone_size: .

cdr3_aa: CASSSYRDRGDYGYTF
cdr3_nt: TGTGCCAGCAGCTCATACCGGGACAGGGGGGACTATGGCTACACCTTC
j_call: TRBJ1-2
d_call: TRBD1
v_call: TRBV11-2
cdr3_length: 16
clone_size: few

cdr3_aa: CASSGLAGSSYNEQFF
cdr3_nt: TGCGCCAGCAGCGGACTAGCGGGGAGCTCCTACAATGAGCAGTTCTTC
j_call: TRBJ2-1
d_call: TRBD2
v_call: TRBV5-1
cdr3_length: 16
clone_size: .

cdr3_aa: CASSGTGYNEQFF
cdr3_nt: TGTGCCAGCAGCGGGACAGGGTACAATGAGCAGTTCTTC
j_call: TRBJ2-1
d_call: TRBD1
v_call: TRBV12-3/TRBV12-4
cdr3_length: 13
clone_size: few

cdr3_aa: CASSQERASWTANNEQFF
cdr3_nt: TGTGCCAGCAGCCAAGAGAGGGCATCGTGGACAGCCAACAATGAGCAGTTCTTC
j_call: TRBJ2-1
d_call: .
v_call: TRBV3-1
cdr3_length: 18
clone_size: .

cdr3_aa: CASSLAYGYTF
cdr3_nt: TGTGCCAGCAGTTTGGCCTATGGCTACACCTTC
j_call: TRBJ1-2
d_call: .
v_call: TRBV12-3/TRBV12-4
cdr3_length: 11
clone_size: many

cdr3_aa: CASSFPERGNNNEQFF
cdr3_nt: TGTGCCAGCAGCTTCCCAGAGCGGGGGAACAACAATGAGCAGTTCTTC
j_call: TRBJ2-1
d_call: TRBD2
v_call: TRBV7-9
cdr3_length: 16
clone_size: .

cdr3_aa: CASSLADTYGYTF
cdr3_nt: TGTGCCAGCAGCTTGGCTGACACCTATGGCTACACCTTC
j_call: TRBJ1-2
d_call: .
v_call: TRBV5-6
cdr3_length: 13
clone_size: few

cdr3_aa: CASSFPLSGSETQYF
cdr3_nt: TGTGCCAGCAGCTTCCCCCTAAGTGGGTCAGAGACCCAGTACTTC
j_call: TRBJ2-5
d_call: .
v_call: TRBV7-2
cdr3_length: 15
clone_size: many

cdr3_aa: CASSDGPPYEQYF
cdr3_nt: TGCGCCAGCAGTGATGGACCGCCCTACGAGCAGTACTTC
j_call: TRBJ2-7
d_call: .
v_call: TRBV10-1
cdr3_length: 13
clone_size: .

cdr3_aa: CASSDFHRGLSGANVLTF
cdr3_nt: TGTGCCAGCAGTGACTTCCACAGGGGACTCTCTGGGGCCAACGTCCTGACTTTC
j_call: TRBJ2-6
d_call: .
v_call: TRBV6-4
cdr3_length: 18
clone_size: .

cdr3_aa: CASSARTDGGTEAFF
cdr3_nt: TGTGCCAGCAGTGCCCGGACGGATGGGGGGACTGAAGCTTTCTTT
j_call: TRBJ1-1
d_call: .
v_call: TRBV2
cdr3_length: 15
clone_size: few

cdr3_aa: CASSLRAESYEQYF
cdr3_nt: TGTGCCAGCAGCTTACGCGCAGAATCCTACGAGCAGTACTTC
j_call: TRBJ2-7
d_call: .
v_call: TRBV5-5
cdr3_length: 14
clone_size: many

cdr3_aa: CASSHYGGRNEQFF
cdr3_nt: TGTGCCAGCAGCCACTACGGGGGTAGGAATGAGCAGTTCTTC
j_call: TRBJ2-1
d_call: .
v_call: TRBV7-2
cdr3_length: 14
clone_size: few

cdr3_aa: CASSLQALAKNIQYF
cdr3_nt: TGTGCCAGCAGCTTACAGGCCCTAGCCAAAAACATTCAGTACTTC
j_call: TRBJ2-4
d_call: .
v_call: TRBV7-2
cdr3_length: 15
clone_size: few

cdr3_aa: CASSLRLAGYTF
cdr3_nt: TGTGCCAGCAGCCTTAGACTCGCTGGCTACACCTTC
j_call: TRBJ1-2
d_call: .
v_call: TRBV12-3/TRBV12-4
cdr3_length: 12
clone_size: .

cdr3_aa: CASSIRGEAKNIQYF
cdr3_nt: TGTGCCAGTAGTATTCGGGGGGAAGCCAAAAACATTCAGTACTTC
j_call: TRBJ2-4
d_call: TRBD2
v_call: TRBV19
cdr3_length: 15
clone_size: once

cdr3_aa: CASSLYRINSPLHF
cdr3_nt: TGTGCCAGCAGCTTATACAGAATCAATTCACCCCTCCACTTT
j_call: TRBJ1-6
d_call: .
v_call: TRBV7-3
cdr3_length: 14
clone_size: few

cdr3_aa: CASSLVGRSGELFF
cdr3_nt: TGTGCCAGCAGTTTAGTGGGTCGGAGCGGGGAGCTGTTTTTT
j_call: TRBJ2-2
d_call: .
v_call: TRBV28
cdr3_length: 14
clone_size: .

cdr3_aa: CASSWQGARYGYTF
cdr3_nt: TGTGCCAGCAGCTGGCAGGGGGCTCGGTATGGCTACACCTTC
j_call: TRBJ1-2
d_call: TRBD1
v_call: TRBV5-6
cdr3_length: 14
clone_size: .

cdr3_aa: CATRKEGHSYEQYF
cdr3_nt: TGTGCCACCCGGAAAGAGGGCCACTCCTACGAGCAGTACTTC
j_call: TRBJ2-7
d_call: .
v_call: TRBV27
cdr3_length: 14
clone_size: few

cdr3_aa: CATSRGLGETQYF
cdr3_nt: TGTGCCACCAGCAGAGGGTTGGGAGAGACCCAGTACTTC
j_call: TRBJ2-5
d_call: .
v_call: TRBV15
cdr3_length: 13
clone_size: few

cdr3_aa: CASSRDRGLWPQHF
cdr3_nt: TGTGCCAGCAGCCGGGACAGGGGCCTTTGGCCCCAGCATTTT
j_call: TRBJ1-5
d_call: TRBD1
v_call: TRBV3-1
cdr3_length: 14
clone_size: .

cdr3_aa: CASSHSVPQTPRKLFF
cdr3_nt: TGCGCCAGCAGCCATTCCGTCCCGCAGACCCCGAGAAAACTGTTTTTT
j_call: TRBJ1-4
d_call: .
v_call: TRBV4-3
cdr3_length: 16
clone_size: .

cdr3_aa: CSARRGPDSYNEQFF
cdr3_nt: TGCAGTGCTAGACGGGGACCCGATTCCTACAATGAGCAGTTCTTC
j_call: TRBJ2-1
d_call: .
v_call: TRBV20-1
cdr3_length: 15
clone_size: .

cdr3_aa: CASSGGFYNEQFF
cdr3_nt: TGCGCCAGCAGCGGAGGGTTCTACAATGAGCAGTTCTTC
j_call: TRBJ2-1
d_call: .
v_call: TRBV4-1
cdr3_length: 13
clone_size: .

cdr3_aa: CASSQVGARVGSNTEAFF
cdr3_nt: TGCGCCAGCAGCCAAGTGGGGGCGCGGGTCGGATCGAACACTGAAGCTTTCTTT
j_call: TRBJ1-1
d_call: .
v_call: TRBV4-1
cdr3_length: 18
clone_size: .

cdr3_aa: CASSQGSTGGSETQYF
cdr3_nt: TGCGCCAGCAGCCAAGGGTCAACGGGGGGATCCGAGACCCAGTACTTC
j_call: TRBJ2-5
d_call: TRBD2
v_call: TRBV4-3
cdr3_length: 16
clone_size: few

cdr3_aa: CASSTDRVRTGELFF
cdr3_nt: TGTGCCAGCAGCACCGACAGGGTACGAACCGGGGAGCTGTTTTTT
j_call: TRBJ2-2
d_call: TRBD1
v_call: TRBV7-9
cdr3_length: 15
clone_size: few

cdr3_aa: CASTIPGSNEKLFF
cdr3_nt: TGTGCCAGCACCATTCCAGGGTCTAATGAAAAACTGTTTTTT
j_call: TRBJ1-4
d_call: .
v_call: TRBV12-3/TRBV12-4
cdr3_length: 14
clone_size: few

cdr3_aa: CASSPGGNNDGYTF
cdr3_nt: TGCGCCAGCAGCCCCGGGGGGAATAATGACGGCTACACCTTC
j_call: TRBJ1-2
d_call: .
v_call: TRBV4-3
cdr3_length: 14
clone_size: many

cdr3_aa: CASTTSLTENYGYTF
cdr3_nt: TGTGCCAGCACCACTTCCTTGACGGAGAACTATGGCTACACCTTC
j_call: TRBJ1-2
d_call: .
v_call: TRBV7-2
cdr3_length: 15
clone_size: .

cdr3_aa: CASSLALAGEDTQYF
cdr3_nt: TGCGCCAGCAGCTTGGCCCTAGCGGGGGAGGATACGCAGTATTTT
j_call: TRBJ2-3
d_call: TRBD2
v_call: TRBV5-1
cdr3_length: 15
clone_size: .

cdr3_aa: CASSQVFTNTEAFF
cdr3_nt: TGCGCCAGCAGCCAAGTGTTTACGAACACTGAAGCTTTCTTT
j_call: TRBJ1-1
d_call: .
v_call: TRBV4-1
cdr3_length: 14
clone_size: .

cdr3_aa: CASSSEAGSTGELFF
cdr3_nt: TGTGCCAGCAGCTCCGAGGCGGGGAGCACCGGGGAGCTGTTTTTT
j_call: TRBJ2-2
d_call: .
v_call: TRBV7-6
cdr3_length: 15
clone_size: .

cdr3_aa: CASSLTSGNTGELFF
cdr3_nt: TGTGCCAGCAGTTTAACTAGCGGAAACACCGGGGAGCTGTTTTTT
j_call: TRBJ2-2
d_call: TRBD2
v_call: TRBV12-3/TRBV12-4
cdr3_length: 15
clone_size: few

cdr3_aa: CASSLAGVTHTDTQYF
cdr3_nt: TGTGCCAGCAGCTTGGCTGGGGTTACCCACACAGATACGCAGTATTTT
j_call: TRBJ2-3
d_call: .
v_call: TRBV5-6
cdr3_length: 16
clone_size: .

cdr3_aa: CASSYLRGQIRETQYF
cdr3_nt: TGCGCCAGCAGCTACCTCCGGGGCCAGATCCGGGAGACCCAGTACTTC
j_call: TRBJ2-5
d_call: .
v_call: TRBV5-1
cdr3_length: 16
clone_size: .

cdr3_aa: CASSRGSDTQYF
cdr3_nt: TGTGCCAGCAGTCGGGGATCAGATACGCAGTATTTT
j_call: TRBJ2-3
d_call: .
v_call: TRBV7-3
cdr3_length: 12
clone_size: many

cdr3_aa: CASSPHWENTEAFF
cdr3_nt: TGTGCCAGCAGTCCACACTGGGAGAACACTGAAGCTTTCTTT
j_call: TRBJ1-1
d_call: .
v_call: TRBV6-6
cdr3_length: 14
clone_size: .

cdr3_aa: CSVEDRSLGTEAFF
cdr3_nt: TGCAGCGTTGAGGACAGGAGTCTTGGGACTGAAGCTTTCTTT
j_call: TRBJ1-1
d_call: TRBD1
v_call: TRBV29-1
cdr3_length: 14
clone_size: .

cdr3_aa: CASSQEAAGGLGTDTQYF
cdr3_nt: TGCGCCAGCAGCCAAGAGGCAGCGGGGGGGCTGGGCACAGATACGCAGTATTTT
j_call: TRBJ2-3
d_call: TRBD2
v_call: TRBV4-3
cdr3_length: 18
clone_size: many

cdr3_aa: CASSFHRASDTEAFF
cdr3_nt: TGTGCCAGCAGTTTCCACAGGGCTTCGGACACTGAAGCTTTCTTT
j_call: TRBJ1-1
d_call: .
v_call: TRBV12-3/TRBV12-4
cdr3_length: 15
clone_size: few

cdr3_aa: CASSQALLAGGAFF
cdr3_nt: TGTGCCAGCAGCCAAGCCCTCTTGGCAGGGGGAGCTTTCTTT
j_call: TRBJ1-1
d_call: TRBD1
v_call: TRBV14
cdr3_length: 14
clone_size: few

cdr3_aa: CSAPPGGAAETQYF
cdr3_nt: TGCAGTGCCCCCCCGGGGGGGGCCGCAGAGACCCAGTACTTC
j_call: TRBJ2-5
d_call: TRBD2
v_call: TRBV20-1
cdr3_length: 14
clone_size: .

cdr3_aa: CSARAPGEEHFFSGNTIYF
cdr3_nt: TGCAGTGCTAGAGCCCCAGGGGAGGAGCACTTCTTCTCTGGAAACACCATATATTTT
j_call: TRBJ1-3
d_call: .
v_call: TRBV20-1
cdr3_length: 19
clone_size: few